The sample holds many counts of the clone carrying this T cell receptor (beta chain). Its target is not known. The data were obtained in a study of T-cell reconstitution after alpha-beta-depleted transplantation in children. General study points: After transplant, high TCRbeta diversity at day 60 in some patients arose from surviving recipient T cells and thymic progenitors. Among T cells one year after transplant, newly produced cells accounted for most counts and diversity. Reportedly, only several hundred clones from non-depleted graft cells drove alpha-beta T-cell counts at about two months.

Germline lookup yields CDR1 DFQATT and CDR2 SNEGSKA (reference sequence). This CDR3 has 19 amino acids. After removal of 5 bases from V and 5 bases from J, the junction contained 21 bases not matched to a gene. Preparation of the TCRbeta library was carried out with unique molecular identifiers. TCRdb re-called the PCR reads through MiXCR, storing one row per CDR3 protein. The table has 250,000 to 300,000 distinct CDR3 sequences, almost 8% seen once; the top ten hold approximately 8.2%. The gene calls are TRBV20-1 and TRBJ2-7, with 13 nucleotides matching TRBD2. The sample was peripheral blood, taken 360 days after TCRalphabeta/CD19-depleted stem cell transplant. This clonotype was sampled from a female patient under 10 years old who had a stem cell transplant for Fanconi anemia, so the T cells may come from the graft donor. The CDR3 region is CSAHRPGTSGINGRDEQYF. CDR3 sequence (DNA): TGCAGTGCTCATCGCCCCGGGACTAGCGGGATCAATGGGCGTGACGAGCAGTACTTC.